The 9 T cell receptor beta chains reported below all come from one sample, sequenced in a study of blood T cell repertoires in COVID-19. Libraries were prepared by immunoSEQ multiplex PCR; TCRdb keeps only in-frame clonotypes and omits some of them. There are approximately 350,000 clones in the sample; more than 80% occur only once, and under 4% lies in the top ten. The sequenced sample was peripheral blood. The source of these receptors is a woman aged 25 to 39 with COVID-19, enrolled during active disease.

J is TRBJ1-2 and V is TRBV6-1; 8 positions agree with TRBD1. Germline V gene sequence: CDR1 MNHNS, CDR2 SASEGT. CDR3 length equals 14 residues. Germline trimming cut 1 base from V and 6 bases from J; bases unmatched to any gene: 4. CDR3 sequence: CASSEERTGHGYTF. The CDR3 DNA follows: TGTGCCAGCAGTGAAGAACGGACAGGGCATGGCTACACCTTC.

This chain links TRBV6-6 with TRBJ1-1, with TRBD1 as a possible D gene (5 bases). The CDR3 has 16 residues. Germline lookup yields CDR1 MNHNY and CDR2 SVGAGI (reference sequence). Deletions cut 5 bases from V and 0 bases from J, with 16 bases between. CDR3 sequence (DNA): TGTGCCAGCAGTCGCCAGGGACTGTCCATGAACACTGAAGCTTTCTTT. The encoded protein is CASSRQGLSMNTEAFF.

This clone was detected only once. V usage is TRBV18 and J usage is TRBJ2-7; D possibly corresponds to TRBD1 (6 bases). V shed 6 bases and J shed 2 bases, with 17 bases lying between them. Germline-derived CDR1 and CDR2 are KGHSH and LQKENI. CDR3 length: 15 residues. Here the CDR3 reads CASSPDRFPPYEQYF. The CDR3 nucleotides read TGTGCCAGCTCCCCAGACAGGTTTCCGCCCTACGAGCAGTACTTC.

The V call is TRBV2, the J call TRBJ2-5; TRBD2 matches 14 bases. Trimming took 6 bases from V and 2 from J; bases not matched to a gene: 8. CDR1 SNHLY and CDR2 FYNNEI come from the germline V gene. The CDR3 consists of 17 residues. CDR3 nucleotide sequence: TGTGCCAGCAGATTCGGACTAGCGGGGGGTCTACAAGAGACCCAGTACTTC. It encodes CASRFGLAGGLQETQYF.

V is TRBV5-4 and J is TRBJ2-1; 11 bases fit TRBD2. The V and J ends lost 5 bases and 7 bases, in that order; junction bases with no gene match: 8. The CDR3 runs to 15 residues. Looked up from germline, CDR1 is SGHNT and CDR2 is YYREEE (reference sequence). CDR3 sequence reads: CASRPTSGSWNEQFF. CDR3 DNA: TGTGCCAGCAGGCCTACTAGCGGGAGCTGGAATGAGCAGTTCTTC.

The sample holds one count of this clone. The chain carries TRBV3-1 (or the pseudogene TRBV3-2) and TRBJ2-1; 11 nucleotides line up with TRBD2. Trimming cost V 5 bases and J 5 bases; bases outside gene matches: 8. The CDR3 is 16 amino acids. CDR1 and CDR2 from the germline V gene are LGHDT and YNNKEL (reference sequence). CDR3 amino acids: CASSVYGTSGHNEQFF. As DNA, the CDR3 is TGTGCCAGCAGCGTATACGGGACTAGCGGTCACAATGAGCAGTTCTTC.

V usage is TRBV27 and J usage is TRBJ2-1; possible D gene TRBD2, 6 bases. CDR3 size: 15 residues. V was shortened by 7 bases and J by 2 bases, with 15 bases between the two germline ends. From germline, CDR1 is MNHEY and CDR2 SMNVEV (reference sequence). The CDR3 nucleotides read TGTGCCAGCACTACCTACCCGGGGGCCTACAATGAGCAGTTCTTC. Its translation is CASTTYPGAYNEQFF.

The CDR3 nucleotides are TGCGCCAGCAGCTTGACTTCACTAGCGGTTATGTGGAATGAGCAGTTCTTC. This gives the protein CASSLTSLAVMWNEQFF. The rearrangement links TRBV5-1 to TRBJ2-1; 8 bases are shared with TRBD2. The CDR3 contains 17 residues. V shed 1 base, J shed 7 bases, and the junction held 13 bases outside the gene matches. CDR1 SGHRS and CDR2 YFSETQ come from the germline V gene.

The V gene is TRBV7-9, the J gene TRBJ2-1; TRBD1 agrees at 11 bases. Looked up from germline, CDR1 is SEHNR and CDR2 is FQNEAQ (reference sequence). Losses at the gene ends were 2 bases for V and 2 bases for J; bases not matched to a gene: 2. The CDR3 totals 16 residues. CDR3 coding DNA: TGTGCCAGCAGCTTAAAGGGACAGGGGGCCTACAATGAGCAGTTCTTC. As protein: CASSLKGQGAYNEQFF. The variable domain in full, with the rest retrieved from reference TRBV7-9 and TRBJ2-1, is DTGVSQNPRHKITKRGQNVTFRCDPISEHNRLYWYRQTLGQGPEFLTYFQNEAQLEKSRLLSDRFSAERPKGSFSTLEIQRTEQGDSAMYLCASSLKGQGAYNEQFFGPGTRLTVL.